This entry describes one T cell receptor (beta chain). Its antigen is unidentified. This sample stems from a study of chemoradiotherapy in HPV16-positive cancers. Findings of the study overall: HPV-responsive T-cell expansion during chemoradiotherapy was linked to improved recurrence-free survival in HPV16-positive patients.

Generated by immunoSEQ multiplex PCR, the TCRdb table keeps only in-frame clones and is missing some. The sample contains 1,500 to 2,000 clones, around 74% of which appear only once. Germline lookup yields CDR1 SGHDN and CDR2 FVKESK. Trimming took off 6 bases at V and 0 bases at J, with 14 bases between the two ends. The CDR3 covers 15 residues. This clonotype was obtained from a human donor with HPV-associated anogenital cancer. The sequenced sample was tumor tissue, obtained from a patient who underwent chemoradiotherapy. The chain links TRBV14 to TRBJ1-2; D might be TRBD1 (5 bases). The CDR3 DNA reads as TGTGCCAGCAGACCCTCGGCAGGGCCTAACTATGGCTACACCTTC. Residues: CASRPSAGPNYGYTF.